This is a list of T cell receptor beta chains from one sample in a study of blood T cell repertoires in COVID-19. The table came from immunoSEQ multiplex PCR; TCRdb's copy has only in-frame clones and leaves some out. The table shows about 250,000 clones, with around nine tenths occurring only once. Material for sequencing was peripheral blood. The receptors derive from a woman in her fifties or sixties who had recovered from COVID-19. Both conserved end residues are part of each CDR3. Each record gives: D gene, clone size, V gene, J gene, CDR3 protein, CDR3 DNA. The D gene is left open where the match is weak. Size tells how often a clone was seen (once, few, many) or the class of an expanded clone, and some rows leave it out.

-	-	TRBV5-1	TRBJ2-1	CASSLAGRAYEQFF	TGCGCCAGCAGCTTGGCCGGCAGGGCGTATGAGCAGTTCTTC
-	-	TRBV6-5	TRBJ1-2	CASSYSRSYGYTF	TGTGCCAGCAGTTACTCCCGCAGCTATGGCTACACCTTC
-	-	TRBV5-1	TRBJ1-6	CASSLAGTQYNSPLHF	TGCGCCAGCAGCTTGGCCGGGACACAGTATAATTCACCCCTCCACTTT
-	-	TRBV7-9	TRBJ2-1	CASTKGGNWEQFF	TGTGCCAGCACAAAGGGGGGGAATTGGGAGCAGTTCTTC
-	-	TRBV6-5	TRBJ2-3	CASRTTGDTQYF	TGTGCCAGCAGAACTACGGGAGATACGCAGTATTTT
-	once	TRBV6-5	TRBJ1-3	CASTQAGQGNTIYF	TGTGCCAGCACCCAGGCGGGGCAAGGAAACACCATATATTTT
-	-	TRBV5-6	TRBJ1-5	CASSLQGVGNQPQHF	TGTGCCAGCAGCTTACAAGGGGTGGGCAATCAGCCCCAGCATTTT
TRBD1	-	TRBV28	TRBJ1-2	CASRVTGDRGNYGYTF	TGTGCCAGCAGAGTAACGGGGGACAGGGGTAACTATGGCTACACCTTC
TRBD1	-	TRBV7-2	TRBJ1-6	CASSLLPPGQGNSPLHF	TGTGCCAGCAGCCTACTTCCGCCGGGACAGGGGAATTCACCCCTCCACTTT
-	-	TRBV9	TRBJ2-2	CASSVAGTGELFF	TGTGCCAGCAGCGTAGCGGGGACCGGGGAGCTGTTTTTT
TRBD2	once	TRBV20-1	TRBJ2-1	CSASPAGPDNEQFF	TGCAGTGCTAGTCCAGCGGGGCCGGACAATGAGCAGTTCTTC
TRBD1	-	TRBV6-5	TRBJ1-5	CASSPRTGHNQPQHF	TGTGCCAGCAGTCCCAGGACAGGACACAATCAGCCCCAGCATTTT
-	-	TRBV6-5	TRBJ2-5	CASSYSGRVGYETQYF	TGTGCCAGCAGTTACTCGGGCAGGGTGGGTTACGAGACCCAGTACTTC
-	-	TRBV11-3	TRBJ2-7	CASSLAGSYEQYF	TGTGCCAGCAGCTTAGCGGGATCTTACGAGCAGTACTTC
TRBD2	-	TRBV11-2	TRBJ2-1	CASTREGGRWDEQFF	TGTGCCAGCACCCGGGAGGGGGGGCGTTGGGATGAGCAGTTCTTC
TRBD1	-	TRBV25-1	TRBJ2-7	CASRRTGGSYEQYF	TGTGCCAGCAGACGGACAGGGGGCTCCTACGAGCAGTACTTC
-	-	TRBV14	TRBJ1-1	CASSLQVNTEAFF	TGTGCCAGCAGCCTACAAGTGAACACTGAAGCTTTCTTT
-	-	TRBV10-3	TRBJ2-3	CAIGFGSTDTQYF	TGTGCCATCGGTTTTGGCAGCACAGATACGCAGTATTTT
-	-	TRBV7-2	TRBJ2-4	CASSSTPTSVKNIQYF	TGTGCCAGCAGCTCTACGCCGACTAGTGTCAAAAACATTCAGTACTTC
TRBD1	-	TRBV7-2	TRBJ1-2	CASSLMGGTGYYGYTF	TGTGCCAGCAGCCTTATGGGTGGGACAGGGTACTATGGCTACACCTTC
-	-	TRBV12-3/TRBV12-4	TRBJ2-3	CASARGTDTQYF	TGTGCCAGCGCACGGGGCACAGATACGCAGTATTTT
-	-	TRBV29-1	TRBJ2-3	CSVEVAGSSTDTQYF	TGCAGCGTTGAGGTTGCGGGGTCTAGCACAGATACGCAGTATTTT
TRBD1	-	TRBV4-3	TRBJ1-1	CASSQVLLGTVNTEAFF	TGCGCCAGCAGCCAAGTCCTCCTCGGGACAGTAAACACTGAAGCTTTCTTT
TRBD1	-	TRBV5-6	TRBJ1-4	CASSLDLGQGAREKLFF	TGTGCCAGCAGCTTGGACCTCGGACAGGGGGCAAGGGAAAAACTGTTTTTT
-	once	TRBV5-1	TRBJ2-3	CASSLTADAQYF	TGCGCCAGCAGCTTGACAGCTGATGCGCAGTATTTT
-	-	TRBV3-1/TRBV3-2	TRBJ2-7	CASSQTLYEQYF	TGTGCCAGCAGCCAGACTCTCTACGAGCAGTACTTC
TRBD2	-	TRBV27	TRBJ2-1	CASRTTGTSGVPAGLEQFF	TGTGCCAGCAGGACCACCGGGACTAGCGGGGTTCCAGCCGGGCTTGAGCAGTTCTTC
-	-	TRBV19	TRBJ1-3	CASTPPGGRASSGNTIYF	TGTGCCAGTACTCCCCCGGGGGGCAGGGCCTCCTCTGGAAACACCATATATTTT
-	-	TRBV19	TRBJ1-1	CASTGGGSGTEAFF	TGTGCCAGTACCGGTGGGGGTAGCGGGACTGAAGCTTTCTTT
-	-	TRBV5-5	TRBJ2-7	CASSWTEDLTTYEQYF	TGTGCCAGCAGCTGGACGGAGGATCTTACTACCTACGAGCAGTACTTC
-	-	TRBV5-1	TRBJ1-1	CASSPGIGNTEAFF	TGCGCCAGCAGCCCGGGGATTGGTAACACTGAAGCTTTCTTT
TRBD1	-	TRBV7-8	TRBJ1-2	CASSLNRDRGSGYTF	TGTGCCAGCAGCTTAAACCGGGACAGGGGCTCTGGCTACACCTTC